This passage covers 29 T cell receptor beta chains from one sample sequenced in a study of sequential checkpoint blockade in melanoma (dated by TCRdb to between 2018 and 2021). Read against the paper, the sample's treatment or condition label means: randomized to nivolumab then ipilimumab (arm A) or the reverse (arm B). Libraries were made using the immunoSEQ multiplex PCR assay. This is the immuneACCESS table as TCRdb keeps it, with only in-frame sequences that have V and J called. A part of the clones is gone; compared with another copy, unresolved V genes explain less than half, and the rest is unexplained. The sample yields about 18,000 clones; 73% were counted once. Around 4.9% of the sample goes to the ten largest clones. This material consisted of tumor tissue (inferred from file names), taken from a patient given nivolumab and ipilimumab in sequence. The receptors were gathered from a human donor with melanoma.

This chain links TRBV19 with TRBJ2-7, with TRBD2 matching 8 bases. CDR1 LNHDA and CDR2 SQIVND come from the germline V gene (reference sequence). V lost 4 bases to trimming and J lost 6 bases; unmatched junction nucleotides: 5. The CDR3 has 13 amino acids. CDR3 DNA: TGTGCCAGTAGTAGAGCGGGGGCTACCGAGCAGTACTTC. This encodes CASSRAGATEQYF.

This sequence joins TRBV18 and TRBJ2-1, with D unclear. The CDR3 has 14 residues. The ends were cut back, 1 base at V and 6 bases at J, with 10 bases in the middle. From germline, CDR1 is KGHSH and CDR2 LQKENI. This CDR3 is CASSPREERNEQFF. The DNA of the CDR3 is TGTGCCAGCTCACCACGAGAGGAGCGCAATGAGCAGTTCTTC.

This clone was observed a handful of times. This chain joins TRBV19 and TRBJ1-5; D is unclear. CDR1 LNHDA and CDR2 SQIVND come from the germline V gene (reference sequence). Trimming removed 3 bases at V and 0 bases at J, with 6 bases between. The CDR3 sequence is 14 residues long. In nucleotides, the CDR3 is TGTGCCAGTAGTATTATCATTAGCAATCAGCCCCAGCATTTT. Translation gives CASSIIISNQPQHF.

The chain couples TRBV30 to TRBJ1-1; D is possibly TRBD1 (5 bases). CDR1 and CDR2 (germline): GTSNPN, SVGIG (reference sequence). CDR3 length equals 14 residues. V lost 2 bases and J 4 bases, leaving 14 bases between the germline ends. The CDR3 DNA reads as TGTGCCTGGAGTCGCGGGGGTGGTGGCACTGAAGCTTTCTTT. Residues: CAWSRGGGGTEAFF.

CDR3 DNA sequence: TGTGCCAGCAGTCCTCCCCGGCCGAAGACTGAAGCTTTCTTT. Translation: CASSPPRPKTEAFF. The chain has TRBV28 and TRBJ1-1; no clear D gene. Trimming left V 5 bases short and J 5 bases short, with 15 bases between. Germline loops: CDR1 MDHEN, CDR2 SYDVKM. The CDR3 runs 14 residues.

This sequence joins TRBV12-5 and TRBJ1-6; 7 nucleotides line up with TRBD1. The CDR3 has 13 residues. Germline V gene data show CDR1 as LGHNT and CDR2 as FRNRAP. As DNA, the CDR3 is TGTGCCAGCACCGCGGGGACAGATTCACCCCTCCACTTT. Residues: CASTAGTDSPLHF. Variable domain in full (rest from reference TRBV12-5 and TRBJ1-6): DARVTQTPRHKVTEMGQEVTMRCQPILGHNTVFWYRQTMMQGLELLAYFRNRAPLDDSGMPKDRFSAEMPDATLATLKIQPSEPRDSAVYFCASTAGTDSPLHFGNGTRLTVT.

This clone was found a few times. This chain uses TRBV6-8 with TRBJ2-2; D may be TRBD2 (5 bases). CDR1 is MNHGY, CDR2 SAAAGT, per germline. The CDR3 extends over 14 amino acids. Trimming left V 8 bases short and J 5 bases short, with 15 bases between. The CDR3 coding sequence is TGTGCCAGCTTGTGGGAGAGAGGTACCGGGGAGCTGTTTTTT. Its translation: CASLWERGTGELFF.

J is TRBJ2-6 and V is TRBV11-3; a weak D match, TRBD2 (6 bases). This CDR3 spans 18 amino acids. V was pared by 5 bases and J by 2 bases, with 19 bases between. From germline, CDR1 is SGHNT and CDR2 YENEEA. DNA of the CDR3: TGTGCCAGCAGCCAAGTAAGATCCGGGAGCGCTGGGGCCAACGTCCTGACTTTC. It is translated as CASSQVRSGSAGANVLTF.

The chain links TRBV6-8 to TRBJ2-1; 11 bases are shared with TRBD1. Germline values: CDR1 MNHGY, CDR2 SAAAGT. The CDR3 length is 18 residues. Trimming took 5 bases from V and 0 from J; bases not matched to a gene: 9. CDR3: CASSVRTGGRSSYNEQFF. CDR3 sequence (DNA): TGTGCCAGCAGTGTAAGGACAGGGGGCCGTAGCTCCTACAATGAGCAGTTCTTC.

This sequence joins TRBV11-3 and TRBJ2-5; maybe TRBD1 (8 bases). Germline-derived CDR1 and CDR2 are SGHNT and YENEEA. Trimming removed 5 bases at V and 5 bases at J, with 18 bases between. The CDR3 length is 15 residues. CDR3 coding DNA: TGTGCCAGCAGCAGGGAACAGGGGGAGGGGGAGACCCAGTACTTC. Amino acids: CASSREQGEGETQYF.

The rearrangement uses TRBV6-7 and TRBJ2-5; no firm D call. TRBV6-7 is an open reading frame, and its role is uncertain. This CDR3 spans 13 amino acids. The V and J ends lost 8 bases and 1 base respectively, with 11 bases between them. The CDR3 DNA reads TGTGCCAGCCTGCCCGATTCCCAAGAGACCCAGTACTTC. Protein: CASLPDSQETQYF.

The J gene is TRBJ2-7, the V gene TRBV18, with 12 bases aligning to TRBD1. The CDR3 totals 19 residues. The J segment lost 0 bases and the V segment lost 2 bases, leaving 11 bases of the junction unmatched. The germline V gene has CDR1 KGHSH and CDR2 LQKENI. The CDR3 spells CASSPIPGQGAEASYEQYF. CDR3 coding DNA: TGTGCCAGCTCACCAATTCCGGGACAGGGGGCGGAGGCCTCCTACGAGCAGTACTTC.

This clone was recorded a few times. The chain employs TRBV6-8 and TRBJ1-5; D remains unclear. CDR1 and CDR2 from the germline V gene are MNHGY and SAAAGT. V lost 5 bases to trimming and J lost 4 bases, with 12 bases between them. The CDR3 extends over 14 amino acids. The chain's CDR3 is CASSGGRTNQPQHF. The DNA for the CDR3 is TGTGCCAGCAGTGGAGGACGGACTAATCAGCCCCAGCATTTT.

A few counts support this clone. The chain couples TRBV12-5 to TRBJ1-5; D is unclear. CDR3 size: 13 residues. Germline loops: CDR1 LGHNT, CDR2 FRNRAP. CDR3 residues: CASTLEGNQPQHF. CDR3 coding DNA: TGTGCCAGCACATTGGAGGGCAATCAGCCCCAGCATTTT. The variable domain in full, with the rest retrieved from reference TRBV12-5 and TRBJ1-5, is DARVTQTPRHKVTEMGQEVTMRCQPILGHNTVFWYRQTMMQGLELLAYFRNRAPLDDSGMPKDRFSAEMPDATLATLKIQPSEPRDSAVYFCASTLEGNQPQHFGDGTRLSIL.

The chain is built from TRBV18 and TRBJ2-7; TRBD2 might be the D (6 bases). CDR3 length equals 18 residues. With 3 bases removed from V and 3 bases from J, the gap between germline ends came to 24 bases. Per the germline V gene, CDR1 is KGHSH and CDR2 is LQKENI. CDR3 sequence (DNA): TGTGCCAGCTCACCGCCCCTCGGGACGGACCCCGGGGGCTACGAGCAGTACTTC. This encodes CASSPPLGTDPGGYEQYF.

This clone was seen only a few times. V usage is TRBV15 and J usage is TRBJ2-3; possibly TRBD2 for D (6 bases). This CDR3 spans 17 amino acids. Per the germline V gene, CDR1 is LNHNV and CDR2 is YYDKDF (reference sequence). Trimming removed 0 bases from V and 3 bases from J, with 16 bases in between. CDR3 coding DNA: TGTGCCACCAGCAGAGATCTCCGGGAGTTGCTGACAGATACGCAGTATTTT. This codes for CATSRDLRELLTDTQYF. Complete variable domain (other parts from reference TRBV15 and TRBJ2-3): DAMVIQNPRYQVTQFGKPVTLSCSQTLNHNVMYWYQQKSSQAPKLLFHYYDKDFNNEADTPDNFQSRRPNTSFCFLDIRSPGLGDTAMYLCATSRDLRELLTDTQYFGPGTRLTVL.

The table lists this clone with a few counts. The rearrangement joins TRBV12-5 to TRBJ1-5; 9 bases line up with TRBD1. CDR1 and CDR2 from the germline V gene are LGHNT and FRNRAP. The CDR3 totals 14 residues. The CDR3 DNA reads TGTGCCAGCAAGATGGGACAGGGAAATCAGCCCCAGCATTTT. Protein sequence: CASKMGQGNQPQHF.

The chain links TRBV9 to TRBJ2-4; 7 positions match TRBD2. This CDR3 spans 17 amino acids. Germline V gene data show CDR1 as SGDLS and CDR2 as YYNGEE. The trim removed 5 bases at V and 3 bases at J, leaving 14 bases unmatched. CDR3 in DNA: TGTGCCAGCAGGCCCTACCCCCTAGCGGACTACAAAAACATTCAGTACTTC. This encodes CASRPYPLADYKNIQYF.

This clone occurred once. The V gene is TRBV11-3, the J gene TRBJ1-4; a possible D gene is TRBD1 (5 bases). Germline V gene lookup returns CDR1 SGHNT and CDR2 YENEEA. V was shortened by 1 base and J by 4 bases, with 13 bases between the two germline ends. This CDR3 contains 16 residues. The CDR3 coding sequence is TGTGCCAGCAGCTTAGTGTACGGGGCGATTAATGAAAAACTGTTTTTT. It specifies CASSLVYGAINEKLFF.

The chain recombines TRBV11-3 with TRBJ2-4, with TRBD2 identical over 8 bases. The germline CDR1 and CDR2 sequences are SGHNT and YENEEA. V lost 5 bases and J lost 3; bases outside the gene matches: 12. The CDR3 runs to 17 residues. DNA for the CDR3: TGTGCCAGCAGCCCCGCCGGGGGGGCTGGGGTCAAAAACATTCAGTACTTC. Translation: CASSPAGGAGVKNIQYF. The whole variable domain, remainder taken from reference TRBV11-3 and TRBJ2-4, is EAGVVQSPRYKIIEKKQPVAFWCNPISGHNTLYWYLQNLGQGPELLIRYENEEAVDDSQLPKDRFSAERLKGVDSTLKIQPAELGDSAVYLCASSPAGGAGVKNIQYFGAGTRLSVL.

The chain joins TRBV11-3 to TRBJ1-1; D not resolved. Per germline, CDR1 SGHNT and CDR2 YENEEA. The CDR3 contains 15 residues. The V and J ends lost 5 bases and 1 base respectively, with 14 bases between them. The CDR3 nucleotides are TGTGCCAGCAGCGAGGATCACCGCGGGAACACTGAAGCTTTCTTT. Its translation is CASSEDHRGNTEAFF.

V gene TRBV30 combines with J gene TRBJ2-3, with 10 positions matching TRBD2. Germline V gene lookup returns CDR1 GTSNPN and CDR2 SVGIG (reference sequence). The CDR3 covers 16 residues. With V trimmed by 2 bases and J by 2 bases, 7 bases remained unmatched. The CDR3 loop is CAWSFGLADITDTQYF. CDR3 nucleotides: TGTGCCTGGAGTTTTGGACTAGCGGATATCACAGATACGCAGTATTTT.

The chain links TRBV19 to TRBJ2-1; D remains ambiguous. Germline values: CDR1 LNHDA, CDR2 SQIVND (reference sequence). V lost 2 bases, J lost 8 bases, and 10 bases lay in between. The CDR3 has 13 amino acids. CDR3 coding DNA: TGTGCCAGTAGTATACCCCGGTGGGATGAGCAGTTCTTC. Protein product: CASSIPRWDEQFF.

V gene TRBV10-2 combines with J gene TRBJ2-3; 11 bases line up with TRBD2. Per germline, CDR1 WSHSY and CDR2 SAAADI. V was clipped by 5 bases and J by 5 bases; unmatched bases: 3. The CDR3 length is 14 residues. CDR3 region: CASSTSGREDTQYF. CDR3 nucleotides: TGCGCCAGCAGTACTAGCGGGAGAGAAGATACGCAGTATTTT.

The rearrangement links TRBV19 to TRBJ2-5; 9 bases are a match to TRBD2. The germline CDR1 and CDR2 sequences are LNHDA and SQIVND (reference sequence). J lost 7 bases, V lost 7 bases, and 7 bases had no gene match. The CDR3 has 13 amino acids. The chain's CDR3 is CASTTSGLGTQYF. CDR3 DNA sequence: TGTGCCAGTACAACTAGCGGGCTTGGGACCCAGTACTTC.

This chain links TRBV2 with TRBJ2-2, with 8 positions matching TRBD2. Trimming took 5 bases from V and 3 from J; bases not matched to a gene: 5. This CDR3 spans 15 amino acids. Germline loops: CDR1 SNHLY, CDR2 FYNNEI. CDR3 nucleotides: TGTGCCAGCAGTTTAGCGGGGTCGTACACCGGGGAGCTGTTTTTT. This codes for CASSLAGSYTGELFF.

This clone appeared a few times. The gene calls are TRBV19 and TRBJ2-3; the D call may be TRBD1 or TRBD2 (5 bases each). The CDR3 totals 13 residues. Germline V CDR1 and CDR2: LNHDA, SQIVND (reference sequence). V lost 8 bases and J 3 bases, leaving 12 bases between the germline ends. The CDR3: CASRDQRTDTQYF. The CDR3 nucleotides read TGTGCCAGTCGGGACCAGCGGACAGATACGCAGTATTTT.

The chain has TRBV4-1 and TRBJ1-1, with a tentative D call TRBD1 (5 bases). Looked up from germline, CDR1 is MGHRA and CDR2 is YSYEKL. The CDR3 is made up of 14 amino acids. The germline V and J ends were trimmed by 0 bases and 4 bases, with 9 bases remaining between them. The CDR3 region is CASSQDRGFTEAFF. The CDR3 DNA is TGCGCCAGCAGCCAAGATAGGGGATTCACTGAAGCTTTCTTT.

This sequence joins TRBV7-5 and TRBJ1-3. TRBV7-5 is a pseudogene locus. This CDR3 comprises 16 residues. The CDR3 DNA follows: TGTGCCAGCAGCTACGGACCGTTAGGCTCTGGAAACACCATATATTTT. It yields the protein CASSYGPLGSGNTIYF.